This T cell receptor (beta chain) originates from a study of beta chain features in type 1 diabetes. Whole-study findings and limits: The cDNA sequencing approach could over-represent high-TCR-expressing cells. Moderate but significant shortening of TCRB CDR3s was recorded in all four CD4+ subsets from Type 1 diabetes patients. Patients and controls would be equally affected if PCR favored shorter templates. Patients with type 1 diabetes showed fewer VDJ junction insertions and more deletions.

The investigators reverse transcribed all of the isolated RNA, so they sequenced expressed TCRB transcripts. The assay was immunoSEQ multiplex PCR, and TCRdb's table has in-frame clones only and misses some. Of a few hundred thousand clones listed, over 14% are singletons. Per germline, CDR1 SGHNT and CDR2 YYREEE (reference sequence). The V segment lost 2 bases and the J segment 3 bases; nucleotides outside the gene matches: 1. The CDR3 runs to 13 residues. Notes on this clone: Its specificity is not known.

The sequence was collected from a man aged 18 to 30 with type 1 diabetes. Sequenced sample: naive CD4+ T cells from blood. The chain employs TRBV5-4 and TRBJ1-2; TRBD1 aligns across 7 bases. The CDR3 region is CASSFQGDYGYTF. The CDR3 DNA reads TGTGCCAGCAGCTTTCAGGGGGACTATGGCTACACCTTC.